These 3 T cell receptor beta chains originate from one sample sequenced in a study of T cell repertoires in cytomegalovirus infection. Each CDR3 protein is one row after TCRdb ran MiXCR on the reads. The table shows approximately 910,000 distinct CDR3 sequences, with 30% to 40% occurring only once. For these receptors, no antigen is known. The source material was cultured CD8+ T cells from PBMCs, sampled from culture after CMV antigen stimulation. The receptor source for this set is a human donor in good health (CMV status not recorded). Some clones in this sample may be carry-over from other donors' samples.

The chain uses TRBV12-3 or TRBV12-4 and TRBJ1-3, with 9 nucleotides matching TRBD1. This CDR3 is built from 15 residues. Losses at the gene ends were 4 bases for V and 5 bases for J; bases not matched to a gene: 6. The CDR3 reads CASSSTGGWRNTIYF. CDR3 sequence (DNA): TGTGCCAGCAGTTCGACAGGGGGTTGGAGAAACACCATATATTTT.

This clonotype has just a few counts. The CDR3 sequence: CASSSVPGDTQYF. The DNA of the CDR3 is TGTGCCAGCAGCTCGGTCCCGGGGGATACGCAGTATTTT. The chain employs TRBV7-9 and TRBJ2-3; D is possibly TRBD2 (5 bases). Germline V lookup: CDR1 SEHNR, CDR2 FQNEAQ (reference sequence). The ends were cut back, 4 bases at V and 6 bases at J, with 11 bases in the middle. The CDR3 totals 13 residues.

In its sample, this clonotype was seen many times. The chain has TRBV4-2 and TRBJ1-5; D ambiguous. This CDR3 contains 15 residues. The germline CDR1 and CDR2 sequences are LGHNA and YNFKEQ. With 0 bases removed from V and 0 bases from J, the gap between germline ends came to 6 bases. The CDR3 reads CASSQDTDSNQPQHF. CDR3 coding DNA: TGTGCCAGCAGCCAAGATACTGATAGCAATCAGCCCCAGCATTTT.